This TCR beta chain appears in the sequencing data of a study of beta chain features in type 1 diabetes. The sample holds many counts of this clone. Germline assignment: CDR1 DFQATT and CDR2 SNEGSKA (reference sequence). The CDR3 spans 10 residues. Trimming took off 5 bases at V and 6 bases at J, with 6 bases between the two ends. All of the isolated RNA was reverse transcribed, so expressed TCRB transcripts were sequenced. The table came from immunoSEQ multiplex PCR; TCRdb's copy has only in-frame clones and leaves some out. Here the sample spans 200,000 to 250,000 clones, approximately 10% being singletons.

Sequencing used central memory CD4+ T cells from blood. The TCR originated in a man aged 18 to 30 in good health. The chain couples TRBV20-1 to TRBJ2-3; no reliable D call. CDR3 residues: CSASRDTQYF. The CDR3 DNA reads TGCAGTGCTTCCCGGGATACGCAGTATTTT.